The 23 T cell receptor beta chains below were found in one sample sequenced in a study of blood T cells in healthy people across ages. It was with a sample-barcoded 5' primer and a J-beta primer mix that a second PCR of roughly 7 to 12 cycles was run. TCRdb re-called the 5' RACE reads through MiXCR, storing one row per CDR3 protein. The data show around 1,500,000 distinct CDR3 sequences, 35% to 45% seen once. Sequencing input: blood. Source of these receptors: a woman aged 18-29 years in good health.

This clonotype showed up just a few times. The J gene is TRBJ2-5, the V gene TRBV6-5; D is ambiguous. V lost 4 bases and J lost 2, with 11 bases in between. The CDR3 length is 14 residues. CDR1 and CDR2 (germline): MNHEY, SVGAGI. CDR3 loop: CASSFWEEQETQYF. The CDR3 nucleotides read TGTGCCAGCAGTTTCTGGGAAGAGCAAGAGACCCAGTACTTC.

CDR3 amino acids: CSATGQTGGAFF. The CDR3 region has the DNA TGCAGTGCAACGGGCCAGACGGGGGGAGCTTTCTTT. The chain couples TRBV20-1 to TRBJ1-1; possibly TRBD1 for D (5 bases). Germline CDR1 is DFQATT and CDR2 is SNEGSKA (reference sequence). The CDR3 loop spans 12 amino acids. V lost 6 bases and J 10 bases, leaving 18 bases between the germline ends.

Note on this clonotype: Being one base from a much bigger clone, this may be a read error. The genes are TRBV25-1 and TRBJ2-7, with a possible D match to TRBD2 (5 bases). The germline CDR1 and CDR2 sequences are MGHDK and SYGVNS. The V gene lost 6 bases and the J gene lost 9 bases, with 15 bases spanning the gap. CDR3 length equals 12 residues. CDR3 sequence: CASSVFEGAQYF. CDR3 DNA: TGTGCCAGCAGCGTCTTTGAGGGAGCGCAGTACTTC.

The chain couples TRBV12-3 or TRBV12-4 to TRBJ2-5; D possibly corresponds to TRBD2 (5 bases). Trimming left V 0 bases short and J 11 bases short, with 22 bases between. CDR3 size: 16 residues. DNA for the CDR3: TGTGCCAGCAGTTTAGCGGGCAAGGGAAGCTTATGGGAGCAGTACTTC. As protein: CASSLAGKGSLWEQYF.

A word on this clonotype: The junction shows a germline mismatch at one end, possibly a read error. CDR3 DNA: TGCAGTGCTAGCGGGGGAAGTGAAAACCTGTTTTTT. Protein: CSASGGSENLFF. The chain combines TRBV20-1 with TRBJ1-4; a possible D gene is TRBD1 (5 bases). The CDR3 has 12 residues. Germline V gives CDR1 DFQATT, CDR2 SNEGSKA (reference sequence).

The chain has TRBV14 and TRBJ2-7; 8 positions agree with TRBD1. Germline loops: CDR1 SGHDN, CDR2 FVKESK. V was clipped by 3 bases and J by 5 bases; unmatched bases: 9. CDR3 length equals 15 residues. CDR3 in DNA: TGTGCCAGCAGCCATGCCGGACAGGGATATGACGAGCAGTACTTC. It is translated as CASSHAGQGYDEQYF. Variable domain in full (rest from reference TRBV14 and TRBJ2-7): EAGVTQFPSHSVIEKGQTVTLRCDPISGHDNLYWYRRVMGKEIKFLLHFVKESKQDESGMPNNRFLAERTGGTYSTLKVQPAELEDSGVYFCASSHAGQGYDEQYFGPGTRLTVT.

This chain joins TRBV10-1 and TRBJ2-5; 7 nucleotides agree with TRBD2. The V and J ends lost 11 bases and 11 bases, in that order; junction bases with no gene match: 17. CDR1 and CDR2 from the germline V gene are WNHNN and SYGVQD (reference sequence). This CDR3 is built from 13 residues. CDR3 region: CAVQRDPRDEQYF. CDR3 bases: TGCGCCGTACAGCGGGACCCTAGGGATGAGCAGTACTTC.

The chain couples TRBV12-3 or TRBV12-4 to TRBJ2-3, with a tentative D call TRBD2 (5 bases). The CDR3 is 14 residues long. Trimming removed 2 bases from V and 6 bases from J, with 12 bases in between. Here the CDR3 DNA reads TGTGCCAGCAGTTTATCGGGGTTAAAGGATACGCAGTATTTT. Translated: CASSLSGLKDTQYF.

The rearrangement links TRBV2 to TRBJ2-7, with 7 bases aligning to TRBD2. The V and J ends lost 10 bases and 6 bases, in that order; junction bases with no gene match: 9. Germline V gives CDR1 SNHLY, CDR2 FYNNEI. CDR3 size: 12 residues. As DNA, the CDR3 is TGTGCCACCGTCACTAGCGATCGCGAGCAGTACTTC. This encodes CATVTSDREQYF.

The J gene is TRBJ2-5, the V gene TRBV2, with 10 bases fitting TRBD2. CDR1 is SNHLY, CDR2 FYNNEI, per germline. The CDR3 runs 15 residues. J lost 4 bases, V lost 5 bases, and 7 bases had no gene match. CDR3 protein: CASSPTSGMGETQYF. Here the CDR3 DNA reads TGTGCCAGCAGTCCCACTAGCGGGATGGGAGAGACCCAGTACTTC.

The rearrangement uses TRBV13 and TRBJ2-1, with a possible D match to TRBD1 (6 bases). From germline, CDR1 is PRHDT and CDR2 FYEKMQ (reference sequence). Trimming took 7 bases from V and 6 from J, leaving 22 bases between them. This CDR3 is built from 16 residues. This CDR3 reads CASTIWVRGIGNEQFF. CDR3 bases: TGTGCCAGCACCATCTGGGTCAGGGGCATTGGCAATGAGCAGTTCTTC.

This clonotype was observed once. One junction end disagrees with the germline gene, perhaps due to a read error. This chain joins TRBV29-1 and TRBJ1-3; possible D gene TRBD1, 5 bases. This CDR3 contains 11 residues. Germline CDR1 reads SQVTM; CDR2 reads ANQGSEA. The CDR3: CGVVLGDTIYF. The CDR3 DNA is TGCGGCGTTGTTCTGGGGGACACCATATATTTT.

V and J are TRBV27 and TRBJ1-1, with 8 bases that match TRBD1. The CDR3 has 15 amino acids. V lost 7 bases, J lost 5 bases, and 12 bases stayed unmatched. Germline CDR1 is MNHEY and CDR2 is SMNVEV (reference sequence). The CDR3 bases are TGTGCCAGCATGACAGGGGCGGTCCTACGGACTGAAGCTTTCTTT. Translated, it gives CASMTGAVLRTEAFF.

This clonotype turned up a few times. The chain is built from TRBV2 and TRBJ2-1; the match to TRBD1 covers 8 bases. The length of the CDR3 is 14 residues. V was pared by 7 bases and J by 5 bases, with 7 bases of the junction left unmatched. Germline V gene lookup returns CDR1 SNHLY and CDR2 FYNNEI. The CDR3 DNA sequence: TGTGCCAGCACCCGGACAGGGACGGACAATGAGCAGTTCTTC. Translation: CASTRTGTDNEQFF.

This clonotype was detected only a few times. The gene calls are TRBV4-2 and TRBJ1-2; 10 bases fit TRBD1. V lost 0 bases, J lost 7 bases, and 11 bases stayed unmatched. Germline V gene data show CDR1 as LGHNA and CDR2 as YNFKEQ. CDR3 length equals 17 residues. This CDR3 is CASSQDPTGGMGVGYTF. The CDR3 region has the DNA TGTGCCAGCAGCCAAGATCCGACAGGGGGCATGGGTGTTGGCTACACCTTC.

The chain carries TRBV4-1 and TRBJ2-7; D not resolved. The germline V and J ends were trimmed by 0 bases and 4 bases, with 10 bases remaining between them. Germline V lookup: CDR1 MGHRA, CDR2 YSYEKL. This CDR3 has 14 amino acids. CDR3 DNA: TGCGCCAGCAGCCAAGAAAATGTGGCTTACGAGCAGTACTTC. Protein sequence: CASSQENVAYEQYF.

The chain employs TRBV11-2 and TRBJ2-1; 12 bases fit TRBD2. CDR1 is SGHAT and CDR2 is FQNNGV in the germline V gene. There are 15 residues in the CDR3. Trimming at V came to 0 bases and at J to 9 bases, leaving 3 bases not matched to a gene. CDR3 region: CASSLETSGGGEQFF. The DNA for the CDR3 is TGTGCCAGCAGCTTAGAGACTAGCGGGGGCGGTGAGCAGTTCTTC.

The chain combines TRBV20-1 with TRBJ2-7; TRBD2 matches 12 bases. Germline CDR1 is DFQATT and CDR2 is SNEGSKA (reference sequence). The CDR3 covers 16 residues. The V segment lost 6 bases and the J segment 2 bases; nucleotides outside the gene matches: 11. CDR3 sequence (DNA): TGCAGTGCCAGAAGACTAGCGGGAGCGGAAACCTACGAGCAGTACTTC. Its translation: CSARRLAGAETYEQYF.

This clonotype was counted between two and nine times. This chain joins TRBV28 and TRBJ2-7; maybe TRBD2 (5 bases). CDR1 is MDHEN and CDR2 is SYDVKM in the germline V gene. The CDR3 runs 12 residues. Trimming removed 3 bases from V and 5 bases from J, with 8 bases in between. This CDR3 is CASSFGIDEQYF. The DNA of the CDR3 is TGTGCCAGCAGTTTCGGGATTGACGAGCAGTACTTC.

DNA for the CDR3: TGCAGTGCTAGAGGGGGGCTAGCGGGACCCACACTCTACAATGAGCAGTTCTTC. Protein sequence: CSARGGLAGPTLYNEQFF. The chain joins TRBV20-1 to TRBJ2-1, with 9 bases aligning to TRBD2. The V segment lost 1 base and the J segment 3 bases; nucleotides outside the gene matches: 13. The CDR3 contains 18 residues. Germline V CDR1 and CDR2: DFQATT, SNEGSKA (reference sequence).

This chain uses TRBV20-1 with TRBJ1-2; 7 nucleotides match TRBD1. The CDR3 consists of 11 residues. Per the germline V gene, CDR1 is DFQATT and CDR2 is SNEGSKA (reference sequence). V was pared by 5 bases and J by 6 bases, with 3 bases of the junction left unmatched. CDR3 in DNA: TGCAGTGCTGTTGGGACAGATGGCTACACCTTC. Translation: CSAVGTDGYTF.

V and J are TRBV27 and TRBJ2-7, with D possibly matching TRBD2 (7 bases). CDR1 and CDR2 (germline): MNHEY, SMNVEV (reference sequence). The CDR3 is made up of 15 amino acids. V was trimmed by 3 bases and J by 0 bases, leaving 12 bases between them. This chain's CDR3 is CASSFQGGGSYEQYF. Written as DNA, the CDR3 is TGTGCCAGCAGTTTTCAGGGAGGGGGCTCCTACGAGCAGTACTTC.

This clonotype was found a few times. The chain uses TRBV14 and TRBJ2-7, with D perhaps matching TRBD1 (6 bases). The germline V and J ends were trimmed by 1 base and 2 bases, with 12 bases remaining between them. Germline lookup yields CDR1 SGHDN and CDR2 FVKESK. The length of the CDR3 is 15 residues. The CDR3 is CASSQVGTSAYEQYF. The CDR3 DNA reads TGTGCCAGCAGCCAAGTAGGGACAAGTGCCTACGAGCAGTACTTC.